This TCR beta chain appears in the sequencing data of a study of regulatory T cells in long-lasting Graves disease (dated by TCRdb to about 2021). The study in broad terms: In the newly diagnosed Graves' disease group, patients had been taking antithyroid drugs for less than 3 months. Peripheral blood TCR sequencing and RNA sequencing compared persistent Graves' disease patients with newly diagnosed Graves' disease patients. The study was registered as a clinical trial and conducted in China. A total of roughly 33 samples were covered by TCR sequencing, comprising around 13 persistent and roughly 20 newly diagnosed Graves' disease patients.

Library generation was performed with multiplex PCR. This sample was sequenced with an Illumina HiSeq 4000. To build TCR beta libraries, CDR3 regions were amplified by Arm-PCR using iRepertoire HTBI primers. Gel purification was performed on PCR products prior to sequencing. The authors processed their data as follows. Across samples, 60 to 75 TRBV and 13 to 15 TRBJ segments were identified and used for gene usage analysis of CDR3 amino acid clonotypes. COPE and FqMerger were used to merge filtered high-quality paired reads into contigs. BLAST was used to align contigs to IMGT TRBV, TRBD and TRBJ reference genes, and CDR3 was defined according to IMGT. Any clonotype with a frequency above 0.1% was counted as a highly expanded clone. Shannon entropy served as the measure of repertoire diversity, while the Gini coefficient captured V-J evenness. A clonotype found in more than one individual was treated as public. The public reads were reanalyzed by TCRdb: fastp trimming at Q25, MiXCR alignment, in-frame beta chains only. Rows with a matching CDR3 protein are joined into one entry that keeps the most common DNA and genes. V and J calls and clone size were set by TCRdb, not the authors. This sample has 550,000 to 700,000 distinct CDR3 sequences in its table, and roughly 15% of those were observed once. In total, the top ten clones hold about 12% of the sample.

The CDR3 runs 11 residues from the cysteine to the phenylalanine. The read is trimmed to its CDR3 DNA, 33 bases read in frame from base 1. Via the germline V gene, CDR1 is WSHSY and CDR2 SAAADI. Trimming at the junction amounts to 4 bases on V and 7 bases on J, and the germline ends lie 7 bases apart. Concerning this clonotype itself: The antigen it binds to is not known. No qualities accompany the bases; no much larger clone lies one base away.

Summary of the overall study and its limitations: Sequencing and analysis were restricted to the TCR beta chain. Because the primary lesion, thyroid tissue, could not be accessed, the study looked at peripheral blood alone. Patients with persistent disease shared more public clonotypes (fewer than 3,000) than newly diagnosed patients did (more than 900). Preferential use of TRBV28, TRBJ1-2 and TRBJ2-5 was observed in persistent disease, whereas TRBV20-1 and TRBJ2-1 were favored in newly diagnosed disease. Compared with newly diagnosed patients, persistent Graves' disease patients had lower TCR Shannon entropy and fewer highly expanded clones, which suggests clonal expansion. The authors acknowledged the small sample size as a limitation that may reduce accuracy.

The time point label, as the study defines it: newly diagnosed GD, antithyroid drugs for less than 3 months. For both TCR sequencing and RNA sequencing, RNA was extracted from PBMCs using TRIzol. The diagnosis of Graves' disease was made according to American Thyroid Association guidelines. The patients came from an endocrinology department in Xi'an, China. From each patient, approximately 9 milliliters of peripheral blood was collected into an EDTA anticoagulant tube. PBMCs were isolated by Ficoll Paque Plus density gradient separation without further T cell sorting. RNA quality was checked with an Agilent 2100 Bioanalyzer and agarose gel, and concentration with a NanoDrop 2000. These data were also filed under a second study, of T cells in Graves' hyperthyroidism and ophthalmopathy. The second study, in turn, reports: Stable Graves' hyperthyroidism was defined as the absence of progression to ophthalmopathy over 18 months of follow-up. The hyperthyroidism patients were between 18 and 65 years old and newly diagnosed, with a disease duration of less than 2 months. Patients with uncontrolled infections, other autoimmune diseases, pregnancy or lactation were excluded. Diagnoses were based on clinical symptoms, serum thyroxine and TRAb, thyroid ultrasound and orbital computed tomography. The first round of RT-PCR for the TCR CDR3 was performed with the HTBI primer set and the Qiagen OneStep RT-PCR kit. Most expanded thyroid clonotypes (frequency above 0.001) were also detected in blood, a finding suggesting that blood repertoires may reflect thyroid immune responses. In cross-validation, a model built on a 13 V-J signature told ophthalmopathy apart from stable hyperthyroidism with under 90% sensitivity and around 83% specificity, and in testing the same model reached 80%/75%. During validation, the model predicted progression to ophthalmopathy a median of about 5.9 months ahead of onset, with approximately 70% sensitivity and almost 75% specificity. TCR V-J signatures able to tell the groups apart were searched for in a discovery cohort of 90 to 100 patients, of whom under 45 had Graves' ophthalmopathy and around 56 had stable Graves' hyperthyroidism. An independent validation cohort of 18 to 20 hyperthyroidism patients and 17 patients who later progressed to ophthalmopathy tested prospective prediction of ophthalmopathy. The approximately 100 discovery patients were randomly divided into training and test sets at a 7:3 ratio. In addition, the study compared T-cell repertoires in thyroid tissue and in blood from several Graves' hyperthyroidism patients. Following sampling, methimazole starting at 30 mg daily was given to hyperthyroidism patients, and high-dose intravenous methylprednisolone was given to ophthalmopathy patients. Libraries were constructed in a second round of multiplex PCR, after which size selection and purification were performed. Sequencing of the libraries was done on an Illumina HiSeq2000 using paired-end 100 bp reads. Raw data were processed with SOAPnuke, discarding reads with adapters, uncalled bases, mean Phred below 15, or no exact constant-primer or identifier match. COPE v1.2.5 was used to merge the high-quality paired reads, and each unique nucleotide sequence was defined as a clonotype. MiTCR v1.1 was used to align the clonotypes against IMGT TRBV, TRBD and TRBJ reference segments. Analysis was restricted to V-J combinations with a frequency above 0.0001, which covered 99.2% of repertoires. A TCS score was defined as the ratio of F50 (clonal expansion) to E x V (chaos), with BLOSUM62-based TCRdist applied between CDR3 peptides within each V-J. Welch's t-statistics and random forest reduced 514 V-J features to around 14, which were used in a naive Bayes classifier (R e1071). Sample size was not statistically predetermined, and blinding of investigators to group allocation was not performed. TCR Vbeta CDR3 sequencing of 135 peripheral blood samples (fewer than 45 ophthalmopathy, 75 or so hyperthyroidism and roughly 17 progressor patients) is reported in the paper.

This specimen was peripheral blood mononuclear cells (PBMCs), taken at new diagnosis, from a patient treated with antithyroid drugs. The sequence links TRBV10-2 to TRBJ2-5; possibly the D gene is TRBD2, per 5 matching bases. The TCR originated in a young man with Graves disease. Donor details come from another sample of the same person, matched by shared clones. The DNA is TGCGCCAGCAGTGCTGGAGGGACCCAGTACTTC. Its protein is CASSAGGTQYF.